This T cell receptor beta chain was obtained from a study of T cell responses to AZD1222 COVID-19 vaccine. Sequencing used immunoSEQ multiplex PCR; TCRdb keeps in-frame clones, though not all of them. The sample gives over 100,000 clones, about 85% of which show up once; approximately 2.4% is in the top ten. The receptor's source is an adult in good health. Sequenced material: peripheral blood, taken on day 0 of AZD1222 vaccination.

CDR3 sequence reads: CASSRGGWGETQYF. CDR3 bases: TGTGCCAGCAGCCGGGGGGGCTGGGGTGAGACCCAGTACTTC. This chain uses TRBV14 with TRBJ2-5, with D perhaps matching TRBD2 (7 bases). From germline, CDR1 is SGHDN and CDR2 FVKESK. The ends were cut back, 4 bases at V and 5 bases at J, with 14 bases in the middle. The CDR3 covers 14 residues.